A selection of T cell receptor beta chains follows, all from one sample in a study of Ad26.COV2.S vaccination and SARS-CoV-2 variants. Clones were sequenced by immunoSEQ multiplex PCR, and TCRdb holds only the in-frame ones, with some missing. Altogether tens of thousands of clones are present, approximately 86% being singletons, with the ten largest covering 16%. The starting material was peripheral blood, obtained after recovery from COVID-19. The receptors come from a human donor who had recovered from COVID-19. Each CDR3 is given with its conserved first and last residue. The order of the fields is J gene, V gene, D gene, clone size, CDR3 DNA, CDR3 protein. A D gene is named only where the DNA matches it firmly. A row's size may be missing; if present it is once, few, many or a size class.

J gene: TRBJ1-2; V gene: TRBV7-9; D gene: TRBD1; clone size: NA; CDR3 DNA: TGTGCCAGCAGCTTGGGACAGGCGAGCTTTTATGGCTACACCTTC; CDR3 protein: CASSLGQASFYGYTF
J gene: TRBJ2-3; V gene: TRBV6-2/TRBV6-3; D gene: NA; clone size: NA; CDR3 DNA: TGTGCCAGCAGTTACTCAAGGGGATTAGGTACAGATACGCAGTATTTT; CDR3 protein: CASSYSRGLGTDTQYF
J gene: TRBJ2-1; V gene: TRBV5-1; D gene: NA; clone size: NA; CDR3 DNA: TGCGCCAGCAGCTTGCGTGTCGGGGGAGGCTCCTACAATGAGCAGTTCTTC; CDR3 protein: CASSLRVGGGSYNEQFF
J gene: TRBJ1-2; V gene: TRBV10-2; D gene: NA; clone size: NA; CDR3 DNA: TGCGCCACCCTAGGGGACACTAACGGCTACACCTTC; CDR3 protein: CATLGDTNGYTF
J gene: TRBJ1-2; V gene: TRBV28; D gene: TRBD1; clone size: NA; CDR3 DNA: TGTGCCAGCACAGGGGGAGGGCAGATCTATGGCTACACCTTC; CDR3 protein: CASTGGGQIYGYTF
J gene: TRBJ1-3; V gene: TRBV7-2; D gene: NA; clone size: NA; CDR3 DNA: TGTGCCAGCAGCTTAGAGATAGGTCCCTCTGGAAACACCATATATTTT; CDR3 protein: CASSLEIGPSGNTIYF
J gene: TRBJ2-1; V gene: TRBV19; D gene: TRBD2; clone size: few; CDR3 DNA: TGTGCCAGTAGTATGCCTCCGGGGGGACGGAATGAGCAGTTCTTC; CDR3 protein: CASSMPPGGRNEQFF
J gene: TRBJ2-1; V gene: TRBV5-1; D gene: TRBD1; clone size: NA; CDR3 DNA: TGCGCCAGCTCCGGGACAGGGATTTACAATGAGCAGTTCTTC; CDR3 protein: CASSGTGIYNEQFF
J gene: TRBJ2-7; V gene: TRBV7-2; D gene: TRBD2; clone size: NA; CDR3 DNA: TGTGCCAGCAGCGATTCTAGCGGGAGGACTAGCGAGCAGTACTTC; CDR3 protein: CASSDSSGRTSEQYF
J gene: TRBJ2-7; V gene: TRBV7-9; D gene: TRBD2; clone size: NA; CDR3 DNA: TGTGCCAGCAGTGAGACTAGCATCCACTACGAGCAGTACTTC; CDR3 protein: CASSETSIHYEQYF
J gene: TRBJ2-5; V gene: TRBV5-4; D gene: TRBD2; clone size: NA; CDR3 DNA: TGTGCCAGCAGCCCGGGACTAGCGGGCCCCCAAGAGACCCAGTACTTC; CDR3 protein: CASSPGLAGPQETQYF
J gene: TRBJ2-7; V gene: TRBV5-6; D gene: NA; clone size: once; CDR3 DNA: TGTGCCAGCAGCTTGGAGGGCCGGGAGAGCTCCTACGAGCAGTACTTC; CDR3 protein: CASSLEGRESSYEQYF
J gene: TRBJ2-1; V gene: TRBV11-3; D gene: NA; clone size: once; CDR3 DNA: TGTGCCAGCAGCCCCCTACCCCAGCGCTACAATGAGCAGTTCTTC; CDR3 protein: CASSPLPQRYNEQFF
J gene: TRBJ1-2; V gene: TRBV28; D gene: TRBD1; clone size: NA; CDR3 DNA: TGTGCCAGCAGTGTATGGACAGGAGGGAACTATGGCTACACCTTC; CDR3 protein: CASSVWTGGNYGYTF
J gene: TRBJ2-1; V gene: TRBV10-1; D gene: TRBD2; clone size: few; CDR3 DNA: TGCGCCAGCAGGGGGCAGGGACTAGGTGGGCATGAGCAGTTCTTC; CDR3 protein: CASRGQGLGGHEQFF
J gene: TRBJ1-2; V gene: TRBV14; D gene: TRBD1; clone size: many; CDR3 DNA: TGTGCCAGCAGCAAGGACAGGGGAAATAACTATGGCTACACCTTC; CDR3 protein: CASSKDRGNNYGYTF